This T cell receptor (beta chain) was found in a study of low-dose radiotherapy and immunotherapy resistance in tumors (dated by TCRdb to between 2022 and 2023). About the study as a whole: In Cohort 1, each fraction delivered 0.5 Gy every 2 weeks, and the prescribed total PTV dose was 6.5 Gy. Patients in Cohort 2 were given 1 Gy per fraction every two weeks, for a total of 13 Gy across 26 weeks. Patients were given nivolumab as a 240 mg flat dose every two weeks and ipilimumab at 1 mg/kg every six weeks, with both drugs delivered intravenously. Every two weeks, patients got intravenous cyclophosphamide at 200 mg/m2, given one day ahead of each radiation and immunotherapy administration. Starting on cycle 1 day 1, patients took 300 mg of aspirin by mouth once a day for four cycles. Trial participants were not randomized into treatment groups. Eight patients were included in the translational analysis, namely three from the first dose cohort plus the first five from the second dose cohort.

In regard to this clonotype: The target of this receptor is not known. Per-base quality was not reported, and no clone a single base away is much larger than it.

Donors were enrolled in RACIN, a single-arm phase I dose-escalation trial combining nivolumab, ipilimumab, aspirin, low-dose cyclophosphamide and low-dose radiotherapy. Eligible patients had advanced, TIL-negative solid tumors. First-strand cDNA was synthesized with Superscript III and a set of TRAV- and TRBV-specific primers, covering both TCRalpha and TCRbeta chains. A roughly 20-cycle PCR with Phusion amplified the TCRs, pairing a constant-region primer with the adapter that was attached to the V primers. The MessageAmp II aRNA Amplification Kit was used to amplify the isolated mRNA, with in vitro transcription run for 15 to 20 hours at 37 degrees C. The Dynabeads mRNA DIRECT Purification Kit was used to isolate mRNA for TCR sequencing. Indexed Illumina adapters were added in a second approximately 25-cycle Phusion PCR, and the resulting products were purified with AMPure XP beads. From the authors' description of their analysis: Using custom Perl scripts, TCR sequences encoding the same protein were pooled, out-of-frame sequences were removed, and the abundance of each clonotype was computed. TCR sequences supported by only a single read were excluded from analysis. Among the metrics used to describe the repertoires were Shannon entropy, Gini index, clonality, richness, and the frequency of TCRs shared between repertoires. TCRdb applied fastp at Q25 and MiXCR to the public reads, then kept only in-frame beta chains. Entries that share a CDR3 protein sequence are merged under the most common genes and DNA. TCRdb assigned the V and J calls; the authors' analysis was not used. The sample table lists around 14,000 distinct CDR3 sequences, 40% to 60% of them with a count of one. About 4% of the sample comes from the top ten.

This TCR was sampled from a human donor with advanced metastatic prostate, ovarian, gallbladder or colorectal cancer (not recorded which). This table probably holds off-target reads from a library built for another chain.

This receptor has the CDR3 CASSLWGEGLVGERQYF. Read as DNA, the sequence is TGCGCCAGCAGCTTGTGGGGGGAGGGCCTTGTTGGCGAGCGGCAGTACTTC. The chain links TRBV5-1 with TRBJ2-7; a stretch of 7 junction bases matches TRBD2. For this chain, trimming is 1 base at the V end and 9 bases at the J end, and the number of junction bases without a gene match is 19. Including cysteine and phenylalanine, the CDR3 has 17 amino acids. Only the CDR3 part of the read is kept: 51 bases, read in frame from the first base. For CDR1 and CDR2, the germline V gene lists SGHRS and YFSETQ.